Presented here are 18 T cell receptor beta chains from one specimen sequenced in a study of blood T cell repertoires in COVID-19. Method: immunoSEQ multiplex PCR; TCRdb's copy keeps in-frame clones and lacks some. The profile shows 150,000 to 200,000 clones, about 78% of them singletons. Sequenced: PBMCs or T cells enriched from blood (not recorded which). The receptors stem from a woman aged 45 to 65 who had recovered from COVID-19.

The rearrangement links TRBV27 to TRBJ2-1; 7 nucleotides line up with TRBD2. The CDR3 sequence is 14 residues long. V trimming: 7 bases; J trimming: 2 bases; junction bases outside the gene matches: 5. CDR1 is MNHEY and CDR2 is SMNVEV in the germline V gene (reference sequence). The CDR3 spells CASNWAGAYNEQFF. The CDR3 coding sequence is TGTGCCAGCAATTGGGCGGGGGCCTACAATGAGCAGTTCTTC.

The chain is built from TRBV5-1 and TRBJ1-1, with D unresolved. The CDR3 covers 16 residues. Germline values: CDR1 SGHRS, CDR2 YFSETQ. V lost 3 bases to trimming and J lost 0 bases, with 15 bases between them. The CDR3 here is CASSYSAANLNTEAFF. The CDR3 nucleotides read TGCGCCAGCAGCTATTCGGCGGCCAATTTGAACACTGAAGCTTTCTTT.

This chain joins TRBV6-5 and TRBJ1-5; no clear D. The germline V and J ends were trimmed by 6 bases and 3 bases, with 9 bases remaining between them. This CDR3 spans 13 amino acids. Germline V gene data show CDR1 as MNHEY and CDR2 as SVGAGI. The CDR3 loop reads CASREQSNQPQHF. DNA for the CDR3: TGTGCCAGCAGGGAGCAGTCCAATCAGCCCCAGCATTTT.

This clone showed up just once. The chain employs TRBV3-1 (or the pseudogene TRBV3-2) and TRBJ1-3; 7 nucleotides line up with TRBD1. This CDR3 is built from 14 residues. The ends lost 2 bases at V and 4 bases at J; junction bases unmatched: 2. Germline V gene lookup returns CDR1 LGHDT and CDR2 YNNKEL (reference sequence). The CDR3 protein is CASSQTGEGNTIYF. CDR3 in DNA: TGTGCCAGCAGCCAAACAGGGGAGGGAAACACCATATATTTT.

The gene calls are TRBV7-3 and TRBJ2-3, with 9 nucleotides matching TRBD1. V lost 5 bases, J lost 6 bases, and 9 bases stayed unmatched. The V gene's germline CDR1 is SGHTA and CDR2 FQGTGA. The length of the CDR3 is 15 residues. For the CDR3, the DNA is TGTGCCAGCAGCACACAGGGGGCGACGTCGGATACGCAGTATTTT. It specifies CASSTQGATSDTQYF.

The gene calls are TRBV30 and TRBJ1-2, with TRBD1 matching 8 bases. The germline V gene encodes CDR1 GTSNPN and CDR2 SVGIG (reference sequence). The CDR3 length is 14 residues. The V and J ends lost 0 bases and 10 bases, in that order; junction bases with no gene match: 10. The CDR3 coding sequence is TGTGCCTGGAGTGTTCCAGGGGGCGCCTTACCCTACACCTTC. It translates to CAWSVPGGALPYTF. The full variable domain, in which reference TRBV30 and TRBJ1-2 provide the parts outside the CDR3, is SQTIHQWPATLVQPVGSPLSLECTVEGTSNPNLYWYRQAAGRGLQLLFYSVGIGQISSEVPQNLSASRPQDRQFILSSKKLLLSDSGFYLCAWSVPGGALPYTFGSGTRLTVV.

This clone was observed a single time. V is TRBV24-1 and J is TRBJ2-2; TRBD1 agrees at 8 bases. CDR3 length: 17 residues. V dropped 2 bases and J dropped 1; count of bases not matched to a gene: 5. Germline V gene data show CDR1 as KGHDR and CDR2 as SFDVKD. DNA for the CDR3: TGTGCCACCAGTGATTATCCAGGGGGCTGGAACACCGGGGAGCTGTTTTTT. Translated, it gives CATSDYPGGWNTGELFF.

This clone has a handful of counts. The genes are TRBV18 and TRBJ2-1; 14 bases align to TRBD2. Per germline, CDR1 KGHSH and CDR2 LQKENI. V dropped 4 bases and J dropped 5; count of bases not matched to a gene: 4. CDR3 length equals 16 residues. Here the CDR3 reads CASSLSGLAGDNEQFF. DNA of the CDR3: TGTGCCAGCTCACTATCGGGACTAGCGGGAGACAATGAGCAGTTCTTC.

This clone has a handful of counts. Here the CDR3 DNA reads TGTGCCAGCAGCTCTTGGACAGAGAATCAGCCCCAGCATTTT. Its protein is CASSSWTENQPQHF. The gene calls are TRBV28 and TRBJ1-5; a possible D gene is TRBD1 (6 bases). The CDR3 extends over 14 amino acids. V lost 6 bases to trimming and J lost 4 bases, with 13 bases between them. Germline CDR1 is MDHEN and CDR2 is SYDVKM.

The chain uses TRBV19 and TRBJ1-2; D perhaps matches TRBD1 (6 bases). Trimming pared 5 bases from V and 3 bases from J, leaving 16 bases between. Germline lookup yields CDR1 LNHDA and CDR2 SQIVND (reference sequence). The CDR3 is 15 amino acids. Written as DNA, the CDR3 is TGTGCCAGTAGTGAGGCGGGGGGCCACTACTATGGCTACACCTTC. It yields the protein CASSEAGGHYYGYTF.

V usage is TRBV11-2 and J usage is TRBJ2-3; TRBD2 is a possible D gene (6 bases). Between the trimmed V and J ends, which lost 5 bases and 6 bases, there was a span of 12 bases. From germline, CDR1 is SGHAT and CDR2 FQNNGV. This CDR3 has 13 residues. The CDR3 loop is CASSPPGGDTQYF. CDR3 coding DNA: TGTGCCAGCAGCCCCCCTGGGGGGGATACGCAGTATTTT.

The V gene is TRBV4-1, the J gene TRBJ2-7; tentative D call: TRBD2 (6 bases). Germline-derived CDR1 and CDR2 are MGHRA and YSYEKL. Trimming stripped 5 bases from V and 2 bases from J, with 16 bases between. The CDR3 is 15 residues long. The CDR3 DNA is TGCGCCAGCAGCGCACGCCGGGACTTCACCTACGAGCAGTACTTC. This gives the protein CASSARRDFTYEQYF.

This chain uses TRBV6-2 or TRBV6-3 with TRBJ2-7; maybe TRBD2 (6 bases). This CDR3 comprises 13 residues. V lost 3 bases to trimming and J lost 3 bases, with 9 bases between them. The germline V gene encodes CDR1 MNHEY and CDR2 SVGEGT. The CDR3 loop is CASSYRLVYEQYF. CDR3 DNA sequence: TGTGCCAGCAGTTATCGACTAGTCTACGAGCAGTACTTC.

V is TRBV7-9 and J is TRBJ1-3; D not resolved. The CDR3 consists of 17 residues. V lost 7 bases to trimming and J lost 0 bases, with 19 bases between them. Germline V gene lookup returns CDR1 SEHNR and CDR2 FQNEAQ (reference sequence). CDR3 DNA: TGTGCCAGCACCCTAGCCCAACCACTATTCTCTGGAAACACCATATATTTT. Protein product: CASTLAQPLFSGNTIYF.

The V gene is TRBV28, the J gene TRBJ2-1, with 8 bases identical to TRBD2. V trimming: 5 bases; J trimming: 8 bases; junction bases outside the gene matches: 8. The germline gives CDR1 MDHEN, CDR2 SYDVKM. CDR3 length: 14 amino acids. The CDR3 protein is CASSQSGSYYEQFF. The CDR3 DNA is TGTGCCAGCAGTCAAAGCGGGAGCTATTATGAGCAGTTCTTC.

The rearrangement uses TRBV28 and TRBJ1-6; TRBD1 aligns across 7 bases. V dropped 1 base and J dropped 5; count of bases not matched to a gene: 2. Germline V gene sequence: CDR1 MDHEN, CDR2 SYDVKM. The CDR3 loop spans 15 amino acids. CDR3 DNA: TGTGCCAGCAGTTTATTTCAGGGGGATAATTCACCCCTCCACTTT. It encodes CASSLFQGDNSPLHF.

The chain employs TRBV11-1 and TRBJ1-1, with D unresolved. Trimming cost V 5 bases and J 1 base, with 11 bases left between them. This CDR3 is built from 14 residues. Germline lookup yields CDR1 SGHAT and CDR2 FQDESV (reference sequence). The CDR3 here is CASSPRRANTEAFF. The CDR3 nucleotides are TGTGCCAGCAGCCCTCGGCGGGCGAACACTGAAGCTTTCTTT. Full variable domain (rest looked up from reference TRBV11-1 and TRBJ1-1): EAEVAQSPRYKITEKSQAVAFWCDPISGHATLYWYRQILGQGPELLVQFQDESVVDDSQLPKDRFSAERLKGVDSTLKIQPAELGDSAMYLCASSPRRANTEAFFGQGTRLTVV.

The chain is built from TRBV19 and TRBJ1-4; D unclear. The CDR3 has 13 residues. V shed 2 bases and J shed 7 bases, with 8 bases lying between them. Germline-derived CDR1 and CDR2 are LNHDA and SQIVND (reference sequence). The CDR3 nucleotides are TGTGCCAGTAGTATAAATGGAGCTGAAAAACTGTTTTTT. This sequence encodes CASSINGAEKLFF.